These 10 T cell receptor beta chains originate from one sample sequenced in a study. Via MiXCR, TCRdb re-called the 5' RACE reads, giving one row per CDR3 protein. This sample has roughly 54,000 distinct CDR3 sequences, with 17% found just once. The sample consisted of naive CD4+ T cells sorted from blood. The subset: naive CD4+ T cells, CD4+CD45RA+CD25-. Source of these receptors: a female donor with breast cancer.

V gene TRBV4-2 combines with J gene TRBJ2-3; D not resolved. CDR1 is LGHNA and CDR2 is YNFKEQ in the germline V gene. With 0 bases removed from V and 2 bases from J, the gap between germline ends came to 9 bases. The CDR3 contains 15 residues. The chain's CDR3 is CASSQDRRITDTQYF. The CDR3 DNA is TGTGCCAGCAGCCAAGATCGGCGGATCACAGATACGCAGTATTTT.

This clonotype has ten or more counts. The J gene is TRBJ2-1, the V gene TRBV7-8, with 8 bases matching TRBD2. V lost 5 bases to trimming and J lost 6 bases; unmatched junction nucleotides: 12. Germline values: CDR1 SGHVS, CDR2 FQNEAQ. The CDR3 runs to 16 residues. CDR3 nucleotides: TGTGCCAGCAGCCCCCCAGCGGGAGCGGGGAGCAATGAGCAGTTCTTC. Translating it yields CASSPPAGAGSNEQFF.

The chain couples TRBV20-1 to TRBJ1-6, with a possible D match to TRBD1 (6 bases). Trimming left V 6 bases short and J 7 bases short, with 13 bases between. The CDR3 has 13 amino acids. Germline V gene data show CDR1 as DFQATT and CDR2 as SNEGSKA (reference sequence). CDR3 coding DNA: TGCAGTGCGCTGAGGGACACCAATTCACCCCTCCACTTT. This encodes CSALRDTNSPLHF.

As regards this clonotype: A read error may explain this, as a much larger clone is one base away. The genes are TRBV29-1 and TRBJ1-5; 8 positions match TRBD1. This CDR3 has 13 amino acids. Germline assignment: CDR1 SQVTM and CDR2 ANQGSEA. V lost 8 bases to trimming and J lost 1 base; unmatched junction nucleotides: 4. CDR3 residues: CSLDRESNQPQHF. The DNA of the CDR3 is TGCAGCTTGGACAGGGAGAGCAATCAGCCCCAGCATTTT.

This clonotype was counted ten times or more. The genes are TRBV7-2 and TRBJ1-2; D might be TRBD1 (5 bases). Per the germline V gene, CDR1 is SGHTA and CDR2 is FQGNSA. The CDR3 runs to 14 residues. Trimming took off 7 bases at V and 8 bases at J, with 20 bases between the two ends. The CDR3 DNA reads TGTGCCAGCACCGATCGGGGGATTTTAGGGGGCTACACCTTC. It codes for CASTDRGILGGYTF.

In regard to this clonotype: One base away lies a much larger clone, so this may be a sequencing read error. The chain is built from TRBV5-1 and TRBJ1-5, with a possible D match to TRBD1 (6 bases). The germline CDR1 and CDR2 sequences are SGHRS and YFSETQ. Trimming stripped 4 bases from V and 6 bases from J, with 11 bases between. CDR3 size: 13 residues. The DNA for the CDR3 is TGCGCCAGCAGCCCCGGACAGAGTCAGCCCCAGCATTTT. This translates into CASSPGQSQPQHF.

There are a few counts of this clonotype. The chain links TRBV4-2 to TRBJ1-1, with a possible D match to TRBD1 (6 bases). This CDR3 comprises 14 residues. The V end was cut by 7 bases, the J end by 4 bases, with 16 bases between. Germline CDR1 reads LGHNA; CDR2 reads YNFKEQ. The CDR3 DNA sequence: TGTGCCAGCACCATGGCAGGGGATGGCACTGAAGCTTTCTTT. Its protein product is CASTMAGDGTEAFF.

The V call is TRBV5-5, the J call TRBJ2-6, with D perhaps matching TRBD2 (5 bases). This CDR3 comprises 19 residues. V was clipped by 0 bases and J by 3 bases, with 19 bases between them. Germline V CDR1 and CDR2: SGHKS, YYEKEE (reference sequence). The CDR3, as DNA: TGTGCCAGCAGCTTGGTTGGAGGTCCCATCCTTGATGGGGCCAACGTCCTGACTTTC. This encodes CASSLVGGPILDGANVLTF.

This clonotype was recorded many times. The chain is built from TRBV20-1 and TRBJ2-3; D is uncertain. The V end lost 0 bases, the J end lost 1 base, and 11 bases lay between the germline ends. The V gene's germline CDR1 is DFQATT and CDR2 SNEGSKA (reference sequence). The length of the CDR3 is 15 residues. For the CDR3, the DNA is TGCAGTGCTAGAGAGGAGCGTTTAGGCACAGATACGCAGTATTTT. Translating it yields CSAREERLGTDTQYF.

The rearrangement links TRBV29-1 to TRBJ2-7, with 9 bases that match TRBD1. The CDR3 consists of 14 residues. Germline V CDR1 and CDR2: SQVTM, ANQGSEA. V shed 6 bases and J 0 bases; nucleotides not matched to a gene: 6. For the CDR3, the DNA is TGCAGCGTGACGTCGGACAGGGGCTCCTACGAGCAGTACTTC. Translation gives CSVTSDRGSYEQYF.